The 13 T cell receptor beta chains below were found in one sample sequenced in a study of blood T cell repertoires in COVID-19. The data were produced by immunoSEQ multiplex PCR, yet TCRdb's version contains in-frame clones alone and is incomplete. This repertoire shows over 130,000 clones, 77% found once; its top ten account for roughly 8.9%. Sequencing was carried out using peripheral blood. The receptors shown here come from a woman in her fifties or sixties with active or convalescent COVID-19.

V is TRBV4-2 and J is TRBJ1-1, with 7 bases lining up with TRBD1. The CDR3 runs to 15 residues. Looked up from germline, CDR1 is LGHNA and CDR2 is YNFKEQ. V lost 0 bases and J lost 4; bases outside the gene matches: 5. CDR3 in amino acids: CASSQDAAGGTEAFF. The CDR3 DNA reads TGTGCCAGCAGCCAAGATGCGGCAGGGGGCACTGAAGCTTTCTTT.

This clone was found once. V usage is TRBV28 and J usage is TRBJ2-7, with 10 bases identical to TRBD1. Trimming took 6 bases from V and 6 from J; bases not matched to a gene: 11. Germline CDR1 and CDR2: MDHEN and SYDVKM. This CDR3 is 15 amino acids long. The CDR3 nucleotides read TGTGCCAGCAGCCTGTTCGGACAGGGGGGTCTCGAGCAGTACTTC. Amino acids: CASSLFGQGGLEQYF.

The chain joins TRBV7-9 to TRBJ2-1; TRBD2 agrees at 10 bases. The V segment lost 3 bases and the J segment 7 bases; nucleotides outside the gene matches: 3. The germline V gene has CDR1 SEHNR and CDR2 FQNEAQ (reference sequence). This CDR3 region has 14 residues. The DNA of the CDR3 is TGTGCCAGCAGCTTTACTAGCGGGGTTAATGAGCAGTTCTTC. Protein product: CASSFTSGVNEQFF.

The chain recombines TRBV29-1 with TRBJ1-1; tentatively, D is TRBD1 (5 bases). V was trimmed by 5 bases and J by 8 bases, leaving 12 bases between them. Per germline, CDR1 SQVTM and CDR2 ANQGSEA. The CDR3 has 11 residues. CDR3 sequence reads: CSVLTGAEAFF. CDR3 in DNA: TGCAGCGTTCTAACAGGAGCCGAAGCTTTCTTT. The variable domain in full, with the rest retrieved from reference TRBV29-1 and TRBJ1-1, is SAVISQKPSRDICQRGTSLTIQCQVDSQVTMMFWYRQQPGQSLTLIATANQGSEATYESGFVIDKFPISRPNLTFSTLTVSNMSPEDSSIYLCSVLTGAEAFFGQGTRLTVV.

CDR3 DNA: TGTGCCAGTAACCCGGGACAGGGCGGGACACCCCTCCACTTT. This translates into CASNPGQGGTPLHF. The chain carries TRBV19 and TRBJ1-6, with 9 bases identical to TRBD1. The CDR3 has 14 residues. V shed 7 bases and J 11 bases; nucleotides not matched to a gene: 9. Looked up from germline, CDR1 is LNHDA and CDR2 is SQIVND (reference sequence).

The J gene is TRBJ1-5, the V gene TRBV27; D is unresolved. Trimming removed 7 bases at V and 1 base at J, with 20 bases between. The V gene's germline CDR1 is MNHEY and CDR2 SMNVEV (reference sequence). The CDR3 runs 17 residues. CDR3 region: CASKIITQKWSNQPQHF. The CDR3 nucleotides are TGTGCCAGCAAAATTATCACACAGAAGTGGAGCAATCAGCCCCAGCATTTT.

The V call is TRBV5-1, the J call TRBJ1-1; a possible D gene is TRBD1 (5 bases). There are 15 residues in the CDR3. Per germline, CDR1 SGHRS and CDR2 YFSETQ. With 0 bases removed from V and 8 bases from J, the gap between germline ends came to 17 bases. The CDR3 nucleotides read TGCGCCAGCAGCTTGGGTCAAACAGGCGGACGCGAAGCTTTCTTT. As protein: CASSLGQTGGREAFF.

The V gene is TRBV19, the J gene TRBJ2-7, with D tentatively TRBD2 (6 bases). The germline V and J ends were trimmed by 0 bases and 0 bases, with 12 bases remaining between them. CDR3 length: 16 residues. The germline gives CDR1 LNHDA, CDR2 SQIVND (reference sequence). The CDR3 DNA is TGTGCCAGTAGTATAGATCCCGCGACTAGCTCCTACGAGCAGTACTTC. Its translation is CASSIDPATSSYEQYF.

J is TRBJ1-3 and V is TRBV5-1, with 9 bases fitting TRBD1. The CDR3 is made up of 16 amino acids. V shed 0 bases, J shed 2 bases, and the junction held 3 bases outside the gene matches. Looked up from germline, CDR1 is SGHRS and CDR2 is YFSETQ. The DNA of the CDR3 is TGCGCCAGCAGCTTGGAACAGGGGGCTGCTGGAAACACCATATATTTT. This translates into CASSLEQGAAGNTIYF.

Regarding this clone: The sample has other DNA sequences that encode this CDR3 too. The chain joins TRBV7-9 to TRBJ1-1; D not resolved. V gave up 3 bases and J gave up 2 bases, with 7 bases separating them. CDR1 is SEHNR, CDR2 FQNEAQ, per germline (reference sequence). The CDR3 is 13 amino acids. CDR3 sequence: CASSLRENTEAFF. CDR3 nucleotides: TGTGCCAGCAGCTTGAGGGAAAACACTGAAGCTTTCTTT.

V is TRBV30 and J is TRBJ1-4; maybe TRBD1 (5 bases). Trimming removed 4 bases from V and 4 bases from J, with 13 bases in between. Germline loops: CDR1 GTSNPN, CDR2 SVGIG (reference sequence). This CDR3 has 14 residues. CDR3 bases: TGTGCCTGGACTGACAGAGGAGATAATGAAAAACTGTTTTTT. Translation gives CAWTDRGDNEKLFF.

The chain is built from TRBV5-1 and TRBJ1-2; 9 positions match TRBD1. This CDR3 spans 16 amino acids. Germline lookup yields CDR1 SGHRS and CDR2 YFSETQ. Germline trimming cut 3 bases from V and 4 bases from J; bases unmatched to any gene: 10. The CDR3 protein is CASSSKGQGGGYGYTF. The CDR3 DNA reads as TGCGCCAGCAGCTCGAAGGGACAGGGAGGGGGCTATGGCTACACCTTC.

A remark on this clone: The same CDR3 can be traced to other DNA sequences in this sample. V usage is TRBV7-3 and J usage is TRBJ1-1; D uncertain. Germline CDR1 SGHTA, CDR2 FQGTGA. Trimming left V 4 bases short and J 5 bases short, with 11 bases between. This CDR3 is built from 13 residues. Here the CDR3 reads CASSSSEGTEAFF. As DNA, the CDR3 is TGTGCCAGCAGCTCCTCGGAGGGAACTGAAGCTTTCTTT.